This TCR beta chain was sequenced in a study of cytomegalovirus exposure and HLA in healthy donors. General study findings and limits: CMV serostatus was the only recorded immune exposure for donors. Reports showed the classifier diagnosing cytomegalovirus status with high specificity and sensitivity. Cytomegalovirus association was listed for 164 TCR beta chains. Later analysis demonstrated an association between a missense DCLRE1C variant and TCR beta V- and J-gene trimming.

A note on this clone: The antigen remains undetermined.

The PCR ran on 60 Vbeta and 13 Jbeta primers. Assay used: immunoSEQ multiplex PCR; TCRdb lists only in-frame clones, some missing. The sample lists about 150,000 clones, 73% seen once, with 1.6% in the top ten. CDR3 length: 14 residues. V was clipped by 0 bases and J by 6 bases, with 11 bases between them. CDR1 is MNHEY, CDR2 SMNVEV, per germline (reference sequence). The V and J genes are TRBV27 and TRBJ1-1, with a tentative D call TRBD1 (5 bases). The sequenced sample was PBMCs. This TCR derives from a woman under 30 in good health and CMV-seronegative. CDR3 residues: CASSLSIRVAEAFF. CDR3 DNA sequence: TGTGCCAGCAGTTTATCGATCAGGGTCGCTGAAGCTTTCTTT.